The 27 T cell receptor beta chains reported below all come from one sample, sequenced in a study of T cell changes during pregnancy in multiple sclerosis. TCRdb keeps only in-frame clones here, not all; method: immunoSEQ multiplex PCR. Here the sample spans tens of thousands of clones, roughly 90% being singletons. The sequencing used CD4+ T cells from peripheral blood mononuclear cells, collected after pregnancy. The receptors stem from a female donor with multiple sclerosis, enrolled in a pregnancy study.

The chain couples TRBV5-4 to TRBJ2-1, with D perhaps TRBD2 (6 bases). The germline V gene has CDR1 SGHNT and CDR2 YYREEE (reference sequence). The CDR3 is 13 residues long. With 4 bases removed from V and 9 bases from J, the gap between germline ends came to 14 bases. In DNA, the CDR3 is TGTGCCAGCAGCCCCCGGGAGTCCGGTGAGCAGTTCTTC. Encoded protein: CASSPRESGEQFF.

The chain couples TRBV19 to TRBJ2-3; possible D gene TRBD2, 7 bases. Germline V gives CDR1 LNHDA, CDR2 SQIVND (reference sequence). V lost 4 bases to trimming and J lost 6 bases, with 11 bases between them. The CDR3 runs 13 residues. This CDR3 is CASSTGGPDTQYF. The CDR3, as DNA: TGTGCCAGTAGTACCGGGGGGCCTGATACGCAGTATTTT. Complete variable domain (other parts from reference TRBV19 and TRBJ2-3): DGGITQSPKYLFRKEGQNVTLSCEQNLNHDAMYWYRQDPGQGLRLIYYSQIVNDFQKGDIAEGYSVSREKKESFPLTVTSAQKNPTAFYLCASSTGGPDTQYFGPGTRLTVL.

The V and J genes are TRBV7-3 and TRBJ2-3; 10 bases map to TRBD2. The junction had 10 bases not matched to a gene; V was cut back by 5 bases and J by 2 bases. The CDR3 has 17 amino acids. CDR1 is SGHTA, CDR2 FQGTGA, per germline. The CDR3 spells CASSPNALAGTTDTQYF. CDR3 sequence (DNA): TGTGCCAGCAGCCCTAATGCACTAGCGGGGACCACAGATACGCAGTATTTT.

This chain uses TRBV4-2 with TRBJ2-5; 11 nucleotides agree with TRBD1. Germline CDR1 reads LGHNA; CDR2 reads YNFKEQ. Germline trimming cut 4 bases from V and 5 bases from J; bases unmatched to any gene: 6. This CDR3 spans 15 amino acids. CDR3 sequence reads: CASSPRTGGTETQYF. Here the CDR3 DNA reads TGTGCCAGCAGCCCTAGGACAGGGGGCACGGAGACCCAGTACTTC.

The chain carries TRBV7-9 and TRBJ1-6, with D hard to call. The V end was cut by 0 bases, the J end by 9 bases, with 12 bases between. CDR1 and CDR2 from the germline V gene are SEHNR and FQNEAQ (reference sequence). This CDR3 contains 15 residues. DNA for the CDR3: TGTGCCAGCAGCTTAGCCCCCCGGTCGGGTTCACCCCTCCACTTT. It codes for CASSLAPRSGSPLHF.

V gene TRBV2 combines with J gene TRBJ1-5; 7 bases fit TRBD1. From germline, CDR1 is SNHLY and CDR2 FYNNEI. This CDR3 has 14 amino acids. V was pared by 6 bases and J by 5 bases, with 7 bases of the junction left unmatched. The DNA for the CDR3 is TGTGCCAGCAGGAACGACAGGGACGATCAGCCCCAGCATTTT. Translation: CASRNDRDDQPQHF.

The chain joins TRBV5-5 to TRBJ1-2; unclear D gene. Between the trimmed V and J ends, which lost 0 bases and 4 bases, there was a span of 13 bases. Germline CDR1 reads SGHKS; CDR2 reads YYEKEE (reference sequence). This CDR3 is built from 15 residues. The chain's CDR3 is CASSLAILEGYGYTF. CDR3 sequence (DNA): TGTGCCAGCAGCTTGGCCATTCTTGAGGGCTATGGCTACACCTTC.

The CDR3 sequence: CASTHRTLGQFTDTQYF. The DNA for the CDR3 is TGTGCCAGCACCCATCGAACTTTGGGACAGTTCACAGATACGCAGTATTTT. J is TRBJ2-3 and V is TRBV5-6; 7 bases agree with TRBD1. CDR3 length equals 17 residues. CDR1 SGHDT and CDR2 YYEEEE come from the germline V gene. Losses at the gene ends were 6 bases for V and 2 bases for J; bases not matched to a gene: 15.

The chain joins TRBV18 to TRBJ1-4; 7 bases map to TRBD1. Germline V gene lookup returns CDR1 KGHSH and CDR2 LQKENI. V lost 0 bases and J lost 8; bases outside the gene matches: 9. CDR3 size: 16 residues. The CDR3 nucleotides read TGTGCCAGCTCACCACCGGGACAGTCCTTCGGCGAAAAACTGTTTTTT. Residues: CASSPPGQSFGEKLFF.

The gene calls are TRBV7-2 and TRBJ1-2; 7 nucleotides agree with TRBD1. V lost 4 bases and J lost 3; bases outside the gene matches: 8. The CDR3 has 15 residues. The V gene's germline CDR1 is SGHTA and CDR2 FQGNSA. The CDR3 sequence: CASSSRQGFYYGYTF. As DNA, the CDR3 is TGTGCCAGCAGCTCAAGACAGGGCTTTTACTATGGCTACACCTTC.

This chain joins TRBV7-3 and TRBJ1-3; possible D gene TRBD1, 6 bases. The V end lost 6 bases, the J end lost 4 bases, and 10 bases lay between the germline ends. The CDR3 has 13 residues. The V gene's germline CDR1 is SGHTA and CDR2 FQGTGA. The CDR3: CASRSGTGNTIYF. CDR3 coding DNA: TGTGCCAGCAGGTCCGGGACAGGAAACACCATATATTTT. Together with reference TRBV7-3 and TRBJ1-3, the CDR3 gives the full variable domain: GAGVSQTPSNKVTEKGKYVELRCDPISGHTALYWYRQSLGQGPEFLIYFQGTGAADDSGLPNDRFFAVRPEGSVSTLKIQRTERGDSAVYLCASRSGTGNTIYFGEGSWLTVV.

The chain joins TRBV7-2 to TRBJ1-2, with 7 bases lining up with TRBD1. CDR3 length: 15 residues. V lost 0 bases and J lost 6; bases outside the gene matches: 7. Germline V gene data show CDR1 as SGHTA and CDR2 as FQGNSA. This CDR3 is CASSLAPTGEDGYTF. The CDR3 DNA follows: TGTGCCAGCAGCTTAGCCCCCACAGGGGAAGATGGCTACACCTTC. The variable domain in full, with the rest retrieved from reference TRBV7-2 and TRBJ1-2, is GAGVSQSPSNKVTEKGKDVELRCDPISGHTALYWYRQSLGQGLEFLIYFQGNSAPDKSGLPSDRFSAERTGGSVSTLTIQRTQQEDSAVYLCASSLAPTGEDGYTFGSGTRLTVV.

This clone has more than one count but fewer than ten. V gene TRBV7-2 combines with J gene TRBJ2-3, with TRBD1 matching over 7 bases. In germline, CDR1 is SGHTA, CDR2 FQGNSA. CDR3 length: 14 residues. With V trimmed by 5 bases and J by 6 bases, 8 bases remained unmatched. The CDR3 here is CASSPRQGRDTQYF. Written as DNA, the CDR3 is TGTGCCAGCAGCCCGCGACAGGGAAGGGATACGCAGTATTTT.

A word on this clone: The junction departs from germline at one end; a sequencing error may be responsible. This rearrangement joins TRBV7-2 to TRBJ2-7; D is possibly TRBD2 (6 bases). The CDR3 runs to 16 residues. CDR1 is SGHTA, CDR2 FQGNSA, per germline. The CDR3 spells CASSWAGTLFSHEQYF. DNA of the CDR3: TGTGCCAGCAGCTGGGCGGGAACCCTCTTCTCCCACGAGCAGTACTTC.

The rearrangement uses TRBV7-2 and TRBJ1-3; tentatively, D is TRBD1 (5 bases). V was pared by 2 bases and J by 0 bases, with 11 bases between. CDR1 SGHTA and CDR2 FQGNSA come from the germline V gene. The CDR3 loop spans 16 amino acids. In DNA, the CDR3 is TGTGCCAGCAGCTTAAATTGGGGGGACTCTGGAAACACCATATATTTT. Translation gives CASSLNWGDSGNTIYF.

The rearrangement uses TRBV29-1 and TRBJ1-4; D gene uncertain. CDR1 SQVTM and CDR2 ANQGSEA come from the germline V gene. The CDR3 loop spans 12 amino acids. The V end lost 7 bases, the J end lost 0 bases, and 6 bases lay between the germline ends. The CDR3 loop reads CSARATNEKLFF. For the CDR3, the DNA is TGCAGCGCCCGTGCAACTAATGAAAAACTGTTTTTT.

This chain links TRBV28 with TRBJ1-5, with D possibly TRBD1 on 6 matching bases. V lost 2 bases, J lost 1 base, and 15 bases lay in between. The CDR3 spans 17 residues. From germline, CDR1 is MDHEN and CDR2 SYDVKM. CDR3 region: CASSLPQGLGSNQPQHF. CDR3 coding DNA: TGTGCCAGCAGTTTACCACAGGGATTAGGGAGCAATCAGCCCCAGCATTTT.

V gene TRBV21-1 combines with J gene TRBJ1-3. TRBV21-1 counts as a pseudogene. The CDR3 is 16 amino acids. The CDR3 loop reads CASSKGRTHSGNTIYF. CDR3 sequence (DNA): TGTGCCAGCAGCAAAGGAAGAACTCACTCTGGAAACACCATATATTTT.

This rearrangement joins TRBV18 to TRBJ1-2; tentative D call: TRBD1 (6 bases). The V end lost 5 bases, the J end lost 5 bases, and 12 bases lay between the germline ends. CDR3 size: 13 residues. Germline assignment: CDR1 KGHSH and CDR2 LQKENI. CDR3 coding DNA: TGTGCCAGCTCAGCCACCAGGGGATATGGCTACACCTTC. Translating gives CASSATRGYGYTF.

V gene TRBV11-1 combines with J gene TRBJ1-6; 9 bases agree with TRBD1. The V segment lost 1 base and the J segment 6 bases; nucleotides outside the gene matches: 4. This CDR3 has 16 amino acids. The germline V gene encodes CDR1 SGHAT and CDR2 FQDESV (reference sequence). CDR3 sequence (DNA): TGTGCCAGCAGCTTAGGACAGGGGGTCGCTAATTCACCCCTCCACTTT. Translated, it gives CASSLGQGVANSPLHF. Together with reference TRBV11-1 and TRBJ1-6, the CDR3 gives the full variable domain: EAEVAQSPRYKITEKSQAVAFWCDPISGHATLYWYRQILGQGPELLVQFQDESVVDDSQLPKDRFSAERLKGVDSTLKIQPAELGDSAMYLCASSLGQGVANSPLHFGNGTRLTVT.

This chain uses TRBV30 with TRBJ2-7, with a weak D call TRBD1 (6 bases). V lost 2 bases to trimming and J lost 4 bases, with 9 bases between them. Germline values: CDR1 GTSNPN, CDR2 SVGIG (reference sequence). The CDR3 extends over 12 amino acids. The CDR3 DNA reads TGTGCCTGGAGTATTCAGGGGTACGAGCAGTACTTC. It codes for CAWSIQGYEQYF.

The gene calls are TRBV18 and TRBJ2-7, with 7 bases aligning to TRBD1. V trimming: 3 bases; J trimming: 0 bases; junction bases outside the gene matches: 5. The germline CDR1 and CDR2 sequences are KGHSH and LQKENI. The CDR3 consists of 15 residues. CDR3 residues: CASSPDRNPSYEQYF. The CDR3 DNA follows: TGTGCCAGCTCACCGGACAGGAACCCCTCCTACGAGCAGTACTTC.

A few counts support this clone. The chain couples TRBV4-2 to TRBJ2-2; TRBD2 agrees at 9 bases. Germline-derived CDR1 and CDR2 are LGHNA and YNFKEQ. The V segment lost 3 bases and the J segment 3 bases; nucleotides outside the gene matches: 5. The CDR3 is 16 amino acids. This CDR3 reads CASSQDSGGYTGELFF. CDR3 sequence (DNA): TGTGCCAGCAGCCAGGATAGCGGGGGATACACCGGGGAGCTGTTTTTT.

V usage is TRBV4-1 and J usage is TRBJ2-3; TRBD2 is a possible D gene (7 bases). The CDR3 sequence is 17 residues long. V was pared by 2 bases and J by 1 base, with 16 bases between. The germline gives CDR1 MGHRA, CDR2 YSYEKL. The CDR3 spells CASSQRWAGAGTDTQYF. The CDR3 DNA sequence: TGCGCCAGCAGCCAAAGATGGGCGGGGGCTGGCACAGATACGCAGTATTTT.

This clone was found a few times. The chain recombines TRBV6-5 with TRBJ1-2; D may be TRBD1 (6 bases). Germline CDR1 and CDR2: MNHEY and SVGAGI. V shed 2 bases and J shed 5 bases, with 15 bases lying between them. The CDR3 consists of 15 residues. Here the CDR3 DNA reads TGTGCCAGCAGTTACGGGCAGGGGTCAAAGTATGGCTACACCTTC. This translates into CASSYGQGSKYGYTF.

The genes are TRBV27 and TRBJ2-3; 7 nucleotides agree with TRBD2. The germline V gene has CDR1 MNHEY and CDR2 SMNVEV (reference sequence). The CDR3 extends over 16 amino acids. V lost 6 bases and J lost 2; bases outside the gene matches: 11. For the CDR3, the DNA is TGTGCCAGCAGCCCCACCCTACTAGCGAACACAGATACGCAGTATTTT. Translation: CASSPTLLANTDTQYF.

The chain is built from TRBV7-2 and TRBJ2-3; 8 bases map to TRBD2. Per germline, CDR1 SGHTA and CDR2 FQGNSA. The V segment lost 3 bases and the J segment 0 bases; nucleotides outside the gene matches: 2. The CDR3 extends over 15 amino acids. The chain's CDR3 is CASSFSGESTDTQYF. DNA of the CDR3: TGTGCCAGCAGCTTTAGCGGGGAGAGCACAGATACGCAGTATTTT.